This T cell receptor (beta chain) was retrieved from a study of stem cell transplantation in POMP-related autoinflammatory disease. CDR3 length: 18 amino acids. The germline CDR1 and CDR2 sequences are SGHAT and FQNNGV. The junction had 13 bases not matched to a gene; V was cut back by 1 base and J by 5 bases. Assay: immunoSEQ multiplex PCR; the TCRdb copy retains only in-frame clones and omits some. The sample contains thousands of clones, 88% of which appear only once. The genes are TRBV11-2 and TRBJ2-5, with 10 nucleotides matching TRBD2. The input for sequencing was CD8+ T cells from PBMCs, taken after stem cell transplantation. The sequence derives from a human patient with POMP-related autoinflammation and immune dysregulation (PRAID). Some T cells may be transferred from the graft donor. This CDR3 is CASSLVVMVAGGKETQYF. CDR3 coding DNA: TGTGCCAGCAGCTTAGTGGTCATGGTAGCGGGGGGCAAGGAGACCCAGTACTTC.